What follows are 12 T cell receptor beta chains derived from one specimen sequenced in a study of control samples from healthy donors and cancer patients. Clones were sequenced by immunoSEQ multiplex PCR, and TCRdb holds only the in-frame ones, with some missing. The table shows about 130,000 clones, with around 94% occurring only once. Sequencing used PBMCs. The source of these receptors is a man aged 60-69 years with colorectal cancer.

The genes are TRBV6-1 and TRBJ1-2; no definite D call. V lost 2 bases, J lost 4 bases, and 11 bases lay in between. CDR1 is MNHNS and CDR2 is SASEGT in the germline V gene. This CDR3 region has 14 residues. The CDR3 DNA sequence: TGTGCCAGCAGTGAAAGTGGCCTTGTCTATGGCTACACCTTC. Translation: CASSESGLVYGYTF.

V is TRBV6-5 and J is TRBJ1-1; D remains unclear. Looked up from germline, CDR1 is MNHEY and CDR2 is SVGAGI. V was pared by 0 bases and J by 4 bases, with 12 bases between. The CDR3 extends over 15 amino acids. The CDR3 DNA sequence: TGTGCCAGCAGTTACTCCGCCGGCCGCCCCACTGAAGCTTTCTTT. Protein sequence: CASSYSAGRPTEAFF.

The CDR3 DNA reads as TGCGCCAGCAGCCAAGCCCCGTGGACAGCATATGGCTACACCTTC. Its protein is CASSQAPWTAYGYTF. This rearrangement joins TRBV4-3 to TRBJ1-2, with D possibly matching TRBD1 (6 bases). The CDR3 runs to 15 residues. V lost 1 base and J lost 5, with 14 bases in between. CDR1 is LGHNA and CDR2 is YSLEER in the germline V gene.

The rearrangement uses TRBV6-5 and TRBJ2-2, with 8 positions matching TRBD2. The germline gives CDR1 MNHEY, CDR2 SVGAGI. The CDR3 extends over 15 amino acids. J was trimmed by 2 bases and V by 7 bases; bases with no gene match: 6. The CDR3 protein is CASTRGGANTGELFF. The CDR3 coding sequence is TGTGCCAGCACCCGGGGGGGCGCTAACACCGGGGAGCTGTTTTTT.

V usage is TRBV7-2 and J usage is TRBJ2-7; the D gene could be TRBD1 or TRBD2 (5 bases each). V was trimmed by 2 bases and J by 3 bases, leaving 14 bases between them. The CDR3 covers 15 residues. CDR1 and CDR2 (germline): SGHTA, FQGNSA. DNA of the CDR3: TGTGCCAGCAGCTTATTCCGGGACCTTAACTACGAGCAGTACTTC. This codes for CASSLFRDLNYEQYF.

This chain joins TRBV9 and TRBJ2-3, with TRBD2 matching over 8 bases. The CDR3 loop spans 16 amino acids. CDR1 and CDR2 from the germline V gene are SGDLS and YYNGEE. V gave up 4 bases and J gave up 1 base; unmatched junction bases: 8. In DNA form, the CDR3 reads TGTGCCAGCAGCCCAAGCGGGGGACCCCGCACAGATACGCAGTATTTT. This codes for CASSPSGGPRTDTQYF.

The rearrangement uses TRBV5-4 and TRBJ2-1; 11 positions agree with TRBD1. Germline assignment: CDR1 SGHNT and CDR2 YYREEE (reference sequence). V gave up 4 bases and J gave up 11 bases; unmatched junction bases: 8. The CDR3 covers 14 residues. The DNA for the CDR3 is TGTGCCAGCAGCCCAGGACAGGGGGCGCTTAAGCAGTTCTTC. Amino acid sequence: CASSPGQGALKQFF.

The chain couples TRBV25-1 to TRBJ1-4; tentative D call: TRBD1 (5 bases). Trimming pared 5 bases from V and 8 bases from J, leaving 21 bases between. Germline V gives CDR1 MGHDK, CDR2 SYGVNS. This CDR3 has 16 amino acids. CDR3 nucleotide sequence: TGTGCCAGCAGTCCTACCCAATCCGGGGACCGGGAAAAACTGTTTTTT. Translated: CASSPTQSGDREKLFF.

This chain joins TRBV27 and TRBJ2-7, with D unclear. Looked up from germline, CDR1 is MNHEY and CDR2 is SMNVEV (reference sequence). V was cut by 4 bases and J by 4 bases, with 5 bases left in between. The CDR3 contains 11 residues. CDR3 nucleotides: TGTGCCAGCAGTTCAGGTTACGAGCAGTACTTC. Its translation is CASSSGYEQYF.

The V gene is TRBV6-6, the J gene TRBJ2-5; the match to TRBD2 covers 9 bases. This CDR3 is 12 amino acids long. Unmatched junction bases numbered 0, after V lost 8 bases and J lost 2 bases. Germline CDR1 MNHNY, CDR2 SVGAGI (reference sequence). CDR3 bases: TGTGCCAGCGCGGGAGGGCAAGAGACCCAGTACTTC. Residues: CASAGGQETQYF.

V usage is TRBV19 and J usage is TRBJ1-3; D unresolved. The CDR3 extends over 14 amino acids. V was cut by 3 bases and J by 0 bases, with 6 bases left in between. Germline CDR1 and CDR2: LNHDA and SQIVND (reference sequence). The chain's CDR3 is CASSIKVSGNTIYF. For the CDR3, the DNA is TGTGCCAGTAGTATCAAGGTCTCTGGAAACACCATATATTTT.

This clone was recorded once. The rearrangement uses TRBV3-1 (or the pseudogene TRBV3-2) and TRBJ2-6; TRBD1 aligns across 11 bases. The CDR3 consists of 17 residues. In germline, CDR1 is LGHDT, CDR2 YNNKEL (reference sequence). J lost 0 bases, V lost 4 bases, and 2 bases had no gene match. This chain's CDR3 is CASSRGQGDSGANVLTF. CDR3 nucleotide sequence: TGTGCCAGCAGCCGGGGACAGGGGGACTCTGGGGCCAACGTCCTGACTTTC.